These 13 T cell receptor beta chains were all obtained from the same sample, sequenced in a study of CD8+ T cells in alopecia areata. Sorting of pooled cutaneous lymph node cells used CD4, CD8alpha, NKG2D, NKG2ACE and other markers. Extraction and reverse transcription of RNA yielded cDNA as the sequencing template. Produced via immunoSEQ multiplex PCR; TCRdb's table is partial and in-frame only. This set yields 270,000 or so clones and no singletons; the top ten hold more than 0.95%. Sequencing was performed on CD4+ T cells sorted from a lymph node. These receptors came from a C3H/HeJ mouse with alopecia areata. The strain's MHC type: H2-k.

This clone appeared many times. Mouse germline and gene names are used. The read terminates 4 residues ahead of where the CDR3 ends, so the germline J gene completes it. V is TRBV17 and J is TRBJ2-5; D not resolved. There are 13 residues in the CDR3. Between the trimmed V and J ends, which lost 5 bases and 0 bases, there was a span of 6 bases. The germline V gene has CDR1 MNHDT and CDR2 YYDKIL. CDR3 bases read: TGTGCTAGCAGTCCAATTAACCAAGAC. Translating it yields CASSPINQD. The full CDR3 protein is CASSPINQDTQYF.

As to this clone: Mouse gene names and germline throughout. The sequence runs out 4 residues before the end of the CDR3; the remainder is reconstructed from the germline J gene. The V call is TRBV19, the J call TRBJ2-2, with D unresolved. CDR1 and CDR2 (germline): FNHDT, SITEND (reference sequence). The CDR3 loop spans 15 amino acids. Trimming left V 1 base short and J 1 base short, with 8 bases between. CDR3 sequence reads: CASSINRRNTGQLYF. The CDR3 DNA, read in part, is TGTGCCAGCAGTATAAACAGAAGAAACACCGGG.

Details on this clone: Gene names denote mouse genes. The CDR3 end is not reached by the read, which stops 4 residues before it; the germline J gene fills it in. This sample includes further DNA sequences coding for the same CDR3. The gene calls are TRBV13-2 and TRBJ1-1; TRBD1 matches 8 bases. Germline V lookup: CDR1 NNHNN, CDR2 SYGAGS (reference sequence). Unmatched junction bases numbered 3, after V lost 5 bases and J lost 0 bases. The CDR3 has 14 residues. CDR3 region: CASGETGANTEVFF. The part of the CDR3 DNA that was read is TGTGCCAGCGGCGAGACAGGGGCAAACACA.

Note on this clone: The genes and germline here are from mouse. From the germline J gene comes the end of the CDR3, since the read stops 4 residues before it. The rearrangement joins TRBV19 to TRBJ2-5; a weak D match, TRBD1 (5 bases). Germline V CDR1 and CDR2: FNHDT, SITEND (reference sequence). The CDR3 runs 11 residues. The CDR3 loop is CASSPGDTQYF. CDR3 DNA (partial): TGTGCCAGCAGTCCAGGGGAC.

About this clone: Germline and genes: mouse. The part of the CDR3 DNA that was read is TGTGCCAGCAGTATAGGGGACAGAAAATAT. Its protein is CASSIGDRKY. The CDR3 reads in full as CASSIGDRKYEQYF. The chain carries TRBV19 and TRBJ2-7; 7 nucleotides agree with TRBD1. The CDR3 end lies 4 residues beyond the end of the read and is filled in from the germline J gene. Germline V gene lookup returns CDR1 FNHDT and CDR2 SITEND (reference sequence). CDR3 length: 14 residues.

This clone was observed a handful of times. Mouse gene names and germline throughout. Read coverage stops 4 residues before the CDR3 terminus; the germline J gene supplies the remainder. The chain is built from TRBV31 and TRBJ2-5; TRBD1 might be the D (6 bases). CDR1 is GKSSPN, CDR2 SITVG, per germline. Trimming cost V 5 bases and J 2 bases, with 8 bases left between them. This CDR3 comprises 12 residues. CDR3 protein: CAWLDSQDTQYF. The covered CDR3 bases are TGTGCCTGGCTGGACAGCCAAGAC. The entire variable domain, with the rest obtained from reference TRBV31 and TRBJ2-5, is as follows: AQTIHQWPVAEIKAVGSPLSLGCTIKGKSSPNLYWYWQATGGTLQQLFYSITVGQVESVVQLNLSASRPKDDQFILSTEKLLLSHSGFYLCAWLDSQDTQYFGPGTRLLVL.

This clone turned up a few times. Genes and germline come from the mouse. Read data end 4 residues before the CDR3 end; the end is taken from the germline J gene. This same CDR3 is encoded by further DNA sequences in the sample. V is TRBV14 and J is TRBJ2-5, with a possible D match to TRBD2 (6 bases). V was trimmed by 2 bases and J by 2 bases, leaving 9 bases between them. The CDR3 spans 14 residues. From germline, CDR1 is SGHDT and CDR2 FRDEAV. CDR3 bases read: TGTGCCAGCAGTTTAACTGGGAGCCAAGAC. Translating gives CASSLTGSQD. The whole CDR3 is CASSLTGSQDTQYF.

The sample holds a few counts of this clone. Genes and germline are mouse. From the germline J gene comes the end of the CDR3, since the read stops 4 residues before it. This sequence joins TRBV13-2 and TRBJ2-5; 8 bases line up with TRBD1. The CDR3 totals 15 residues. V was pared by 2 bases and J by 1 base, with 3 bases of the junction left unmatched. Germline values: CDR1 NNHNN, CDR2 SYGAGS (reference sequence). The sequenced CDR3 bases are TGTGCCAGCGGTGAATCCAGGGGGCACCAAGAC. Its translation is CASGESRGHQD. The whole CDR3 is CASGESRGHQDTQYF.

On this clone itself: Gene names follow the mouse nomenclature. The read halts 4 residues ahead of the CDR3 end, with the missing end drawn from the germline J gene. The genes are TRBV14 and TRBJ2-5; 7 bases agree with TRBD1. Germline V gene lookup returns CDR1 SGHDT and CDR2 FRDEAV. The CDR3 covers 14 residues. The trim removed 5 bases at V and 3 bases at J, leaving 6 bases unmatched. CDR3: CASSLDRDQDTQYF. The covered CDR3 bases are TGTGCCAGCAGCCTCGACAGGGATCAAGAC.

Note on this clone: Mouse gene names and germline throughout. The observed sequence ends 4 residues before the CDR3 terminus, with the missing tail filled in from the germline J gene. The V gene is TRBV31, the J gene TRBJ2-2; 9 bases match TRBD1. The germline V gene encodes CDR1 GKSSPN and CDR2 SITVG. The CDR3 contains 17 residues. V lost 1 base and J lost 1; bases outside the gene matches: 7. CDR3 in amino acids: CAWSRLTGGGNTGQLYF. The sequenced CDR3 bases are TGTGCCTGGAGTCGCCTCACAGGGGGCGGAAACACCGGG.

Regarding this clone: Gene names and germline match the mouse. The read finishes 3 residues shy of the CDR3 end, and the germline J gene is used to complete it. This rearrangement joins TRBV13-1 to TRBJ1-6; 7 bases fit TRBD1. TRBJ1-6 is placed among ORFs of uncertain function. Germline V gene data show CDR1 as NSHNY and CDR2 as SYGAGN. The CDR3 length is 13 residues. The V and J ends lost 5 bases and 8 bases, in that order; junction bases with no gene match: 4. CDR3 amino acids: CASSTGEDSPLYF. The sequenced CDR3 bases are TGTGCCAGCAGCACAGGGGAGGATTCGCCC.

Concerning this clone itself: Gene names follow the mouse nomenclature. Coverage ceases 4 residues before the CDR3 finishes, and the germline J gene fills in the end. The chain employs TRBV31 and TRBJ2-5; 8 positions agree with TRBD2. Germline values: CDR1 GKSSPN, CDR2 SITVG. The CDR3 totals 15 residues. V shed 1 base, J shed 2 bases, and the junction held 5 bases outside the gene matches. CDR3 region: CAWSPSLGAQDTQYF. The DNA read from the CDR3 is TGTGCCTGGAGTCCCTCACTGGGGGCCCAAGAC.

As regards this clone: The genes are named according to mouse. The read ends 4 residues before the CDR3 terminus; that terminus is restored from the germline J gene. The chain combines TRBV31 with TRBJ1-2; a possible D gene is TRBD1 (5 bases). The V gene's germline CDR1 is GKSSPN and CDR2 SITVG. V was shortened by 0 bases and J by 0 bases, with 14 bases between the two germline ends. The CDR3 consists of 16 residues. CDR3 bases read: TGTGCCTGGAGTCTCATTCCGGGACTCTCAAACTCC. This codes for CAWSLIPGLSNS. The whole CDR3 protein reads CAWSLIPGLSNSDYTF.